The 5 T cell receptor beta chains below all came from one sample that was sequenced in a study of blood T cell repertoires in COVID-19. Profiling relied on immunoSEQ multiplex PCR, and the TCRdb table lists in-frame clones only, not all of them. The sample shows 150,000 to 200,000 clones, about 81% of them seen only once. The sequenced sample consisted of peripheral blood. Receptors were obtained from a man aged 25-45 years with active or convalescent COVID-19.

The chain recombines TRBV28 with TRBJ2-7, with D uncertain. This CDR3 region has 12 residues. Germline CDR1 reads MDHEN; CDR2 reads SYDVKM. Trimming left V 4 bases short and J 7 bases short, with 11 bases between. CDR3 residues: CASSSPAREQYV. CDR3 in DNA: TGTGCCAGCAGTTCCCCAGCGAGGGAGCAGTACGTC.

This clone was detected only once. V usage is TRBV7-2 and J usage is TRBJ1-4; a possible D gene is TRBD1 (6 bases). The CDR3 has 15 residues. The V end was cut by 0 bases, the J end by 8 bases, with 13 bases between. The V gene's germline CDR1 is SGHTA and CDR2 FQGNSA. This CDR3 reads CASSLAGQPREKLFF. The CDR3 DNA reads TGTGCCAGCAGCTTAGCAGGACAGCCGCGGGAAAAACTGTTTTTT.

The chain combines TRBV14 with TRBJ1-1; D ambiguous. Trimming stripped 2 bases from V and 4 bases from J, with 14 bases between. Germline V gives CDR1 SGHDN, CDR2 FVKESK. The length of the CDR3 is 15 residues. CDR3 sequence reads: CASSQLSSSRTEAFF. CDR3 DNA sequence: TGTGCCAGCAGCCAACTTAGTAGTTCGCGCACTGAAGCTTTCTTT. Looking up the rest from reference TRBV14 and TRBJ1-1 gives the full variable domain: EAGVTQFPSHSVIEKGQTVTLRCDPISGHDNLYWYRRVMGKEIKFLLHFVKESKQDESGMPNNRFLAERTGGTYSTLKVQPAELEDSGVYFCASSQLSSSRTEAFFGQGTRLTVV.

The rearrangement links TRBV5-5 to TRBJ2-5; 10 nucleotides match TRBD1. J was trimmed by 5 bases and V by 6 bases; bases with no gene match: 16. The CDR3 sequence is 17 residues long. Per germline, CDR1 SGHKS and CDR2 YYEKEE (reference sequence). CDR3 in amino acids: CASNTPGQGRLGETQYF. The CDR3 DNA follows: TGTGCCAGCAACACGCCGGGACAGGGGCGATTGGGCGAGACCCAGTACTTC. The full variable domain, rest sourced from reference TRBV5-5 and TRBJ2-5, is DAGVTQSPTHLIKTRGQQVTLRCSPISGHKSVSWYQQVLGQGPQFIFQYYEKEERGRGNFPDRFSARQFPNYSSELNVNALLLGDSALYLCASNTPGQGRLGETQYFGPGTRLLVL.

The genes are TRBV9 and TRBJ2-5; 15 bases agree with TRBD2. Germline-derived CDR1 and CDR2 are SGDLS and YYNGEE. The V and J ends lost 4 bases and 4 bases, in that order; junction bases with no gene match: 11. The CDR3 length is 18 residues. The CDR3 sequence is CASSFLTGLAGGGETQYF. In nucleotides, the CDR3 is TGTGCCAGCAGCTTCCTGACGGGACTAGCGGGGGGCGGAGAGACCCAGTACTTC.